The 21 T cell receptor beta chains below all came from one sample that was sequenced in a study of memory CD4+ T cells and cytomegalovirus serostatus. Profiled with immunoSEQ multiplex PCR; TCRdb holds only in-frame clones, not every one. The sample contains about 92,000 clones, approximately 80% of which appear only once. Single viable CD3+CD4+CD8-CD45RO+ cells were sorted as the memory CD4+ T cells. Sequencing used memory CD4+ T cells from blood. These receptors were obtained from an adult in good health and CMV-seropositive.

The chain couples TRBV4-2 to TRBJ1-5; D unclear. The CDR3 loop spans 16 amino acids. The germline V gene encodes CDR1 LGHNA and CDR2 YNFKEQ. Between the trimmed V and J ends, which lost 0 bases and 6 bases, there was a span of 15 bases. CDR3 in DNA: TGTGCCAGCAGCCAAGATACTAGTCCCCGGGGTCAGCCCCAGCATTTT. This translates into CASSQDTSPRGQPQHF.

For the CDR3, the DNA is TGTGCCAGCTCACCAGGGGGAGAGAATGAAAAACTGTTTTTT. Its protein is CASSPGGENEKLFF. J is TRBJ1-4 and V is TRBV18, with a possible D match to TRBD1 (5 bases). The CDR3 extends over 14 amino acids. The V gene lost 2 bases and the J gene lost 5 bases, with 9 bases spanning the gap. Germline CDR1 KGHSH, CDR2 LQKENI.

The chain links TRBV5-4 to TRBJ2-2, with TRBD1 matching 8 bases. CDR3 length equals 16 residues. J lost 1 base, V lost 3 bases, and 5 bases had no gene match. CDR1 is SGHNT and CDR2 is YYREEE in the germline V gene (reference sequence). The CDR3 sequence is CASSSGQEVNTGELFF. CDR3 sequence (DNA): TGTGCCAGCAGCTCGGGACAGGAGGTGAACACCGGGGAGCTGTTTTTT.

For the CDR3, the DNA is TGCGCCAGCAGCTTGGAGCCGAGGCCTCTAGGGGAGCAGTACTTC. This gives the protein CASSLEPRPLGEQYF. V gene TRBV5-1 combines with J gene TRBJ2-7; D remains ambiguous. This CDR3 contains 15 residues. CDR1 is SGHRS and CDR2 is YFSETQ in the germline V gene. V gave up 0 bases and J gave up 7 bases, with 17 bases separating them.

The chain is built from TRBV29-1 and TRBJ1-1; no firm D call. The germline V gene has CDR1 SQVTM and CDR2 ANQGSEA. V was cut by 5 bases and J by 11 bases, with 15 bases left in between. The CDR3 consists of 11 residues. CDR3 DNA sequence: TGCAGCGTTTATAAGGCCACGATGGCTTTCTTT. It encodes CSVYKATMAFF.

The J gene is TRBJ1-2, the V gene TRBV28; D not certain. V shed 6 bases and J shed 3 bases, with 8 bases lying between them. CDR1 is MDHEN, CDR2 SYDVKM, per germline. This CDR3 spans 12 amino acids. DNA of the CDR3: TGTGCCAGCAGGGAAATGGACTATGGCTACACCTTC. Protein: CASREMDYGYTF.

The chain employs TRBV7-8 and TRBJ2-2, with TRBD1 identical over 9 bases. Germline-derived CDR1 and CDR2 are SGHVS and FQNEAQ. Losses at the gene ends were 2 bases for V and 6 bases for J; bases not matched to a gene: 7. The CDR3 consists of 16 residues. CDR3 sequence reads: CASSLTLTGGAGELFF. The DNA of the CDR3 is TGTGCCAGCAGCTTAACCCTGACAGGGGGGGCCGGGGAGCTGTTTTTT.

The chain joins TRBV5-6 to TRBJ2-7, with 11 nucleotides matching TRBD2. Trimming removed 3 bases from V and 2 bases from J; junction bases left unmatched: 4. This CDR3 region has 15 residues. In germline, CDR1 is SGHDT, CDR2 YYEEEE. The CDR3 sequence is CASSYGTSGAYEQYF. For the CDR3, the DNA is TGTGCCAGCAGCTATGGGACTAGCGGCGCCTACGAGCAGTACTTC.

V and J are TRBV7-3 and TRBJ1-2; 7 positions agree with TRBD1. The V segment lost 5 bases and the J segment 7 bases; nucleotides outside the gene matches: 7. The CDR3 extends over 13 amino acids. The germline V gene encodes CDR1 SGHTA and CDR2 FQGTGA. CDR3 nucleotide sequence: TGTGCCAGCAGCCCACGACAGGGAAGTGGCTACACCTTC. The encoded protein is CASSPRQGSGYTF.

The chain joins TRBV5-1 to TRBJ2-1, with D perhaps matching TRBD2 (5 bases). Germline assignment: CDR1 SGHRS and CDR2 YFSETQ. Trimming took off 0 bases at V and 3 bases at J, with 10 bases between the two ends. The CDR3 length is 15 residues. CDR3 loop: CASSLAGVGYNEQFF. The DNA of the CDR3 is TGCGCCAGCAGCTTGGCCGGGGTAGGCTACAATGAGCAGTTCTTC.

V and J are TRBV5-5 and TRBJ2-1, with 9 bases fitting TRBD2. Trimming removed 5 bases from V and 8 bases from J; junction bases left unmatched: 11. Germline V gene sequence: CDR1 SGHKS, CDR2 YYEKEE (reference sequence). The CDR3 is 15 amino acids. CDR3 DNA: TGTGCCAGCAGTTCGTCCGTGGGACTAGCATATGAGCAGTTCTTC. It specifies CASSSSVGLAYEQFF.

The CDR3 spells CASSPQRETGELFF. CDR3 nucleotides: TGCGCCAGCAGCCCCCAGCGGGAGACCGGGGAGCTGTTTTTT. The rearrangement uses TRBV5-1 and TRBJ2-2; 8 bases match TRBD2. The length of the CDR3 is 14 residues. Trimming removed 4 bases from V and 5 bases from J; junction bases left unmatched: 4. Germline V gives CDR1 SGHRS, CDR2 YFSETQ.

The chain carries TRBV28 and TRBJ1-5; 7 nucleotides match TRBD1. J lost 3 bases, V lost 7 bases, and 12 bases had no gene match. Looked up from germline, CDR1 is MDHEN and CDR2 is SYDVKM. The CDR3 runs 16 residues. CDR3 amino acids: CASNKNRGGNNQPQHF. CDR3 nucleotide sequence: TGTGCCAGCAATAAGAACAGGGGTGGTAACAATCAGCCCCAGCATTTT.

The chain joins TRBV11-2 to TRBJ1-1; no reliable D call. The CDR3 runs 14 residues. V lost 4 bases to trimming and J lost 3 bases, with 12 bases between them. From germline, CDR1 is SGHAT and CDR2 FQNNGV. The CDR3 region has the DNA TGTGCCAGCAGCTCTAGCGAGGTCTACACTGAAGCTTTCTTT. It codes for CASSSSEVYTEAFF.

The chain recombines TRBV6-1 with TRBJ2-7; 8 bases line up with TRBD2. The length of the CDR3 is 15 residues. Germline values: CDR1 MNHNS, CDR2 SASEGT. V trimming: 7 bases; J trimming: 5 bases; junction bases outside the gene matches: 13. CDR3 in DNA: TGTGCCAGCATGAAACGGGACGGGAGGGCCCACGAGCAGTACTTC. It is translated as CASMKRDGRAHEQYF.

The J gene is TRBJ2-5, the V gene TRBV28; 14 bases align to TRBD2. Germline CDR1 MDHEN, CDR2 SYDVKM. CDR3 length: 16 residues. V lost 9 bases, J lost 4 bases, and 10 bases stayed unmatched. CDR3 nucleotide sequence: TGTGCCAGTACTCCTGGAGGGACTAGCGGGAGAGAGACCCAGTACTTC. This encodes CASTPGGTSGRETQYF. Variable domain in full (rest from reference TRBV28 and TRBJ2-5): DVKVTQSSRYLVKRTGEKVFLECVQDMDHENMFWYRQDPGLGLRLIYFSYDVKMKEKGDIPEGYSVSREKKERFSLILESASTNQTSMYLCASTPGGTSGRETQYFGPGTRLLVL.

This chain links TRBV25-1 with TRBJ1-4, with 10 nucleotides matching TRBD1. CDR3 length: 17 residues. CDR1 is MGHDK and CDR2 is SYGVNS in the germline V gene. Unmatched junction bases numbered 9, after V lost 8 bases and J lost 0 bases. The CDR3 here is CASGGQGTISTNEKLFF. CDR3 coding DNA: TGTGCCAGCGGGGGACAGGGGACAATATCAACTAATGAAAAACTGTTTTTT.

The chain has TRBV5-1 and TRBJ2-7; TRBD2 aligns across 9 bases. The CDR3 sequence is 16 residues long. CDR1 SGHRS and CDR2 YFSETQ come from the germline V gene. Losses at the gene ends were 0 bases for V and 4 bases for J; bases not matched to a gene: 8. CDR3 sequence reads: CASSLGVSGGLYEQYF. The CDR3 region has the DNA TGCGCCAGCAGCTTGGGGGTTAGCGGGGGCCTTTACGAGCAGTACTTC.

This chain uses TRBV7-9 with TRBJ1-1; TRBD1 agrees at 8 bases. With V trimmed by 0 bases and J by 5 bases, 5 bases remained unmatched. The CDR3 is 15 residues long. CDR1 and CDR2 (germline): SEHNR, FQNEAQ (reference sequence). CDR3 sequence reads: CASSLAGQGATEAFF. The CDR3 region has the DNA TGTGCCAGCAGCTTAGCGGGCCAGGGGGCTACTGAAGCTTTCTTT.

A note on this clone: The same CDR3 can be traced to other DNA sequences in this sample. V gene TRBV5-1 combines with J gene TRBJ1-5; D ambiguous. Germline values: CDR1 SGHRS, CDR2 YFSETQ. Trimming pared 1 base from V and 4 bases from J, leaving 18 bases between. CDR3 size: 17 residues. The CDR3 spells CASSLKPLGLGNQPQHF. CDR3 coding DNA: TGCGCCAGCAGCTTGAAGCCGTTGGGGTTGGGGAATCAGCCCCAGCATTTT.

The chain recombines TRBV7-2 with TRBJ1-2; tentatively, D is TRBD1 (5 bases). The CDR3 totals 12 residues. Germline-derived CDR1 and CDR2 are SGHTA and FQGNSA. The V and J ends lost 5 bases and 4 bases respectively, with 8 bases between them. CDR3: CASSPDIYGYTF. DNA for the CDR3: TGTGCCAGCAGCCCGGACATCTATGGCTACACCTTC.